This T cell receptor (beta chain) was obtained from a study of Ad26.COV2.S vaccination and SARS-CoV-2 variants. On the study more broadly: The study gave Ad26.COV2.S intramuscularly, once or twice 56 days apart.

Stated treatment: about 20 received Ad26.COV2.S at low or high dose, single or two shots; five or six received placebo; per-sample allocation not given. Sampling was performed 63 days after the first vaccine or placebo injection. In its sample, this clone was seen once. The protocol was immunoSEQ multiplex PCR, while the TCRdb copy is restricted to in-frame clones and leaves out a portion. This sample has hundreds of thousands of clones, with about 88% found just once. CDR3 size: 15 residues. The germline V gene encodes CDR1 LNHDA and CDR2 SQIVND (reference sequence). With 6 bases removed from V and 2 bases from J, the gap between germline ends came to 11 bases.

This sequence joins TRBV19 and TRBJ1-6; D is perhaps TRBD1 (5 bases). This sequence was found in a person aged 18-60 years who received the Ad26.COV2.S COVID-19 vaccine or a placebo. The sequencing used peripheral blood, collected in a trial of Ad26.COV2.S vaccine versus placebo. CDR3 DNA: TGTGCCAGTAGAGAGACGGACACCTATAATTCACCCCTCCACTTT. Translated, it gives CASRETDTYNSPLHF.